A selection of T cell receptor beta chains follows, all from one sample in a study of CD8 T cells in Susac syndrome. TCRdb itself ran the immunoSEQ multiplex PCR reads through MiXCR, one entry per CDR3 protein. The sample holds 65,000 to 85,000 distinct CDR3 sequences, roughly 92% seen once. Sequencing was performed on CD8+ T cells from PBMCs. All receptors derive from a human donor with Susac syndrome. The CDR3 runs from the conserved cysteine through the conserved F or W. The D gene is left open where the match is weak. Clone sizes are given selectively: once, few, many, or a class where the clone is expanded.

-	TRBJ1-5	-	14	TRBV12-3/TRBV12-4	CATREGVDNQPQHF	TGTGCCACCCGAGAGGGAGTCGACAATCAGCCCCAGCATTTT
-	TRBJ1-1	-	14	TRBV27	CASSGYLTGPKAFF	TGTGCCAGCAGTGGATATCTGACAGGACCGAAGGCTTTCTTT
-	TRBJ1-2	-	12	TRBV2	CATRDGINGYTF	TGTGCCACAAGGGACGGAATAAATGGCTACACCTTC
-	TRBJ1-2	-	12	TRBV9	CASSPWGYGYTF	TGTGCCAGCAGCCCCTGGGGGTATGGCTACACCTTC
-	TRBJ2-5	-	14	TRBV7-2	CASSLGIREGTQYF	TGTGCCAGCAGCTTAGGGATCAGGGAAGGAACCCAGTACTTC
TRBD1	TRBJ1-1	-	16	TRBV28	CASSGPDRAERGEAFF	TGTGCCAGCAGTGGCCCTGACAGGGCTGAACGGGGTGAAGCTTTCTTT
-	TRBJ2-5	-	12	TRBV24-1	CATSDSSETQYF	TGTGCCACCAGTGACAGTTCGGAGACCCAGTACTTC
-	TRBJ2-7	-	14	TRBV6-1	CASSRGLETYEQYF	TGTGCCAGCAGTCGCGGACTGGAAACCTACGAGCAGTACTTC
-	TRBJ2-2	-	15	TRBV7-2	CASSLRAGPTGELFF	TGTGCCAGCAGCTTAAGGGCAGGACCTACCGGGGAGCTGTTTTTT
TRBD2	TRBJ2-5	-	16	TRBV20-1	CSAAGGAGAYQETQYF	TGCAGTGCCGCTGGGGGAGCGGGGGCCTACCAAGAGACCCAGTACTTC
-	TRBJ1-3	-	14	TRBV3-1	CASSPTRGGNTIYF	TGTGCCAGCAGCCCGACAAGGGGTGGAAACACCATATATTTT
-	TRBJ2-5	once	15	TRBV7-6	CASSLRFGGGETQYF	TGTGCCAGCAGCTTAAGGTTTGGGGGAGGAGAGACCCAGTACTTC
-	TRBJ1-1	-	14	TRBV20-1	CSAKREYKNTEAFF	TGCAGTGCTAAACGGGAATATAAGAACACTGAAGCTTTCTTT
TRBD1	TRBJ2-7	few	14	TRBV10-3	CAIRPGQDYYEQYF	TGTGCCATCAGGCCGGGACAGGATTACTACGAGCAGTACTTC
-	TRBJ2-2	-	16	TRBV6-2/TRBV6-3	CASSYGGLKNTGELFF	TGTGCCAGCAGTTACGGGGGCTTAAAAAACACCGGGGAGCTGTTTTTT
-	TRBJ1-1	-	14	TRBV9	CASSDGGVNTEAFF	TGTGCCAGCAGCGATGGTGGGGTAAACACTGAAGCTTTCTTT
-	TRBJ1-1	-	14	TRBV20-1	CSARDRRWNTEAFF	TGCAGTGCTAGAGACCGACGGTGGAACACTGAAGCTTTCTTT
TRBD1	TRBJ1-5	-	17	TRBV7-2	CASSLGQGRGGNQPQHF	TGTGCCAGCAGCCTAGGACAGGGGAGGGGTGGCAATCAGCCCCAGCATTTT
TRBD2	TRBJ2-1	-	15	TRBV20-1	CSAEGLAGQYNEQFF	TGCAGTGCTGAGGGACTAGCGGGACAATACAATGAGCAGTTCTTC
-	TRBJ1-5	-	18	TRBV19	CASSISPPRTGYNQPQHF	TGTGCCAGTAGTATAAGCCCCCCTCGGACCGGCTACAATCAGCCCCAGCATTTT
-	TRBJ2-1	-	15	TRBV3-1	CASSQYSSSYNEQFF	TGTGCCAGCAGCCAATACAGTAGCTCCTACAATGAGCAGTTCTTC
-	TRBJ2-1	-	16	TRBV7-6	CASSLGGLGTYNEQFF	TGTGCCAGCAGCTTAGGAGGGCTCGGGACCTACAATGAGCAGTTCTTC
-	TRBJ1-4	few	16	TRBV27	CASSARYRQGSEKLFF	TGTGCCAGCAGTGCCCGCTACAGGCAAGGCAGTGAAAAACTGTTTTTT
-	TRBJ1-5	-	15	TRBV5-1	CASSLTGYSNQPQHF	TGCGCCAGCAGCCTAACAGGGTACAGCAATCAGCCCCAGCATTTT
-	TRBJ2-4	-	14	TRBV27	CASSSGGAKNIQYF	TGTGCCAGCAGTTCTGGGGGAGCCAAAAACATTCAGTACTTC
TRBD1	TRBJ1-1	-	14	TRBV5-6	CASTLGQGTFEAFF	TGTGCCAGCACCTTAGGACAGGGGACTTTTGAAGCTTTCTTT
-	TRBJ2-6	-	17	TRBV14	CASSQDGVGTGANVLTF	TGTGCCAGCAGCCAAGATGGCGTAGGGACTGGGGCCAACGTCCTGACTTTC
TRBD1	TRBJ1-4	-	14	TRBV28	CASSTAGGGEKLFF	TGTGCCAGCAGTACGGCAGGGGGTGGTGAAAAACTGTTTTTT
TRBD1	TRBJ1-2	-	14	TRBV27	CASSPQGANYGYTF	TGTGCCAGCAGCCCACAGGGGGCAAACTATGGCTACACCTTC
-	TRBJ1-5	-	17	TRBV21-1	CASRRGRPPAGVEPQHF	TGTGCCAGCAGGAGGGGGAGGCCACCCGCCGGGGTTGAGCCCCAGCATTTT
TRBD2	TRBJ2-7	-	14	TRBV6-5	CASSLMGGGNEQYF	TGTGCCAGCAGTTTAATGGGGGGAGGGAACGAGCAGTACTTC
TRBD1	TRBJ2-7	-	15	TRBV20-1	CSASSGTGVNYEQYF	TGCAGTGCTAGCTCGGGGACAGGGGTAAACTACGAGCAGTACTTC
-	TRBJ2-6	-	17	TRBV25-1	CASSETLGSSGANVLTF	TGTGCCAGCAGTGAAACGTTAGGGAGCTCTGGGGCCAACGTCCTGACTTTC
-	TRBJ2-1	-	16	TRBV11-2	CASSLGLQGAYNEQFF	TGTGCCAGCAGCTTAGGCTTGCAGGGTGCCTACAATGAGCAGTTCTTC
-	TRBJ2-1	-	17	TRBV15	CATSRERIQRRLNEQFF	TGTGCCACCAGCAGAGAACGTATCCAGCGGCGCTTAAATGAGCAGTTCTTC
-	TRBJ1-1	-	11	TRBV20-1	CSAIDDTEAFF	TGCAGTGCCATCGACGACACTGAAGCTTTCTTT
-	TRBJ2-5	-	15	TRBV29-1	CSVESLGAAGETQYF	TGCAGCGTTGAATCCTTAGGGGCGGCGGGGGAGACCCAGTACTTC
-	TRBJ2-3	once	19	TRBV7-2	CASSLEGGGAVFRTDTQYF	TGTGCCAGCAGCTTAGAAGGGGGTGGGGCAGTCTTTCGCACAGATACGCAGTATTTT
-	TRBJ2-7	-	17	TRBV18	CASSPLSTGGSSYEQYF	TGTGCCAGCTCACCCCTAAGCACTGGCGGTAGTAGCTACGAGCAGTACTTC
-	TRBJ2-7	-	19	TRBV5-8	CARGGTEPIHPFHSYEQYF	TGTGCCAGGGGGGGGACAGAACCTATTCATCCTTTTCATTCCTACGAGCAGTACTTC
-	TRBJ1-4	once	14	TRBV20-1	CSASATTTNEKLFF	TGCAGTGCTAGCGCGACAACAACTAATGAAAAACTGTTTTTT
TRBD2	TRBJ2-1	-	15	TRBV3-1	CASSPLAGVWNEQFF	TGTGCCAGCTCTCCGCTAGCGGGAGTTTGGAATGAGCAGTTCTTC
-	TRBJ2-5	-	15	TRBV9	CASTLLGTRGETQYF	TGTGCCAGCACCCTACTAGGGACAAGGGGAGAGACCCAGTACTTC